This T cell receptor (beta chain) stems from a study of monozygotic twins with inflammatory bowel disease. Study observations and caveats: Subtypes among T cells remained indistinguishable. Neither one strong signal nor one clonotype associated with IBD was supported.

In germline, CDR1 is SGHRS, CDR2 YFSETQ. The CDR3 extends over 17 amino acids. Notes on this clonotype: Its antigen is unknown.

UMIs with a 6-nucleotide sample barcode were added by template switching. One entry per CDR3 protein, without DNA, is what TCRdb gives after re-calling the 5' RACE reads. Found here are approximately 200,000 distinct CDR3 sequences; the top ten clones hold 1.6%. Sequenced input: blood. The receptor comes from a human donor with ulcerative colitis or Crohn's disease, or a healthy co-twin of an affected twin (not recorded which). This chain uses TRBV5-1 with TRBJ2-4; checking the TCRdb D call of TRBD1 is not possible without DNA. The CDR3: CASSLGPGQLAKNIQYF.